A selection of T cell receptor beta chains follows, all from one sample in a study of T cell repertoires in cytomegalovirus infection. Antigens for these TCRs are unknown. TCRdb reprocessed the reads via MiXCR and lists one record per CDR3 protein. The sample lists more than 65,000 distinct CDR3 sequences; approximately 45% were seen once. The sample consisted of CD8+ T cells from cultured PBMCs, taken from culture after CMV antigen stimulation. These TCRs come from a human donor in good health (CMV status not recorded). Some clones in this sample may be carry-over from other donors' samples. CDR3s include the opening cysteine and the closing phenylalanine or tryptophan. D genes are given only for firm matches. Rows give clone size only sometimes, using once, few, many, or a class for an expanded clone.

>16|TRBD2|TRBJ2-1|.|TRBV18
TGTGCCAGCTCACCTAGCGGGGGGGCTTCCTACAATGAGCAGTTCTTC
CASSPSGGASYNEQFF
>14|TRBD1|TRBJ2-1|.|TRBV11-2
TGTGCCAGCAGCTTATCCAGGGGGTACAATGAGCAGTTCTTC
CASSLSRGYNEQFF
>16|.|TRBJ2-1|.|TRBV27
TGTGCCAGCAGTTTGATATTACCCAGCTCCTACAATGAGCAGTTCTTC
CASSLILPSSYNEQFF
>15|.|TRBJ2-1|many|TRBV19
TGTGCCAGTACCCTGGGGGTAAGCTCCTACAATGAGCAGTTCTTC
CASTLGVSSYNEQFF
>16|.|TRBJ1-2|.|TRBV12-3/TRBV12-4
TGTGCCAGCAGTCCCTTCGACTCAGGAGTAGGCTATGGCTACACCTTC
CASSPFDSGVGYGYTF
>16|TRBD2|TRBJ2-5|few|TRBV7-9
TGTGCCAGCAGCTTTACTGGGACTACGTACCAAGAGACCCAGTACTTC
CASSFTGTTYQETQYF
>17|TRBD2|TRBJ2-3|.|TRBV9
TGTGCCAGCAGCGTCACCGGGACTAGCGGGGGCACAGATACGCAGTATTTT
CASSVTGTSGGTDTQYF
>14|.|TRBJ2-7|.|TRBV20-1
TGCAGTGCTAGAGAAGTGCGGGGTGCCTACGAGCAGTACTTC
CSAREVRGAYEQYF
>13|.|TRBJ1-1|few|TRBV7-6
TGTGCCAGCAGCCAACTGACCCGGGCTGAAGCTTTCTTT
CASSQLTRAEAFF
>13|.|TRBJ1-1|.|TRBV20-1
TGCAGTGCTAGAGTTCAGGGTGATACTGAAGCTTTCTTT
CSARVQGDTEAFF
>15|.|TRBJ2-7|.|TRBV4-1
TGCGCCAGCAGCCAAGTGCAGGGCGAAACCTACGAGCAGTACTTC
CASSQVQGETYEQYF
>14|.|TRBJ2-5|.|TRBV6-5
TGTGCCAGCAGCACTCCAAGCCCCCAAGAGACCCAGTACTTC
CASSTPSPQETQYF
>16|.|TRBJ2-5|.|TRBV5-4
TGTGCCAGCAGCTTGGGGGCGAGGCAGCGTCAAGAGACCCAGTACTTC
CASSLGARQRQETQYF
>14|.|TRBJ2-7|.|TRBV27
TGTGCCAGCATCGACCTCGGGACGACCTACGAGCAGTACTTC
CASIDLGTTYEQYF
>14|.|TRBJ2-1|.|TRBV7-8
TGTGCCAGCAGCTTACGGGGGGCCGGGAATGAGCAGTTCTTC
CASSLRGAGNEQFF
>14|.|TRBJ2-2|few|TRBV12-5
TGTGCTAGTGGTATTATGGGTTTCACCGGGGAGCTGTTTTTT
CASGIMGFTGELFF
>16|.|TRBJ2-2|once|TRBV24-1
TGTGCCACCAGTGATTTTGGTGGAGTGAACACCGGGGAGCTGTTTTTT
CATSDFGGVNTGELFF
>14|TRBD1|TRBJ2-7|.|TRBV29-1
TGCAGCGTTGAAGGGGCAGGGGGTAACTACGAGCAGTACTTC
CSVEGAGGNYEQYF
>15|TRBD2|TRBJ2-1|.|TRBV28
TGTGCCAGCAGCATCTCGGGACTAATCTACAATGAGCAGTTCTTC
CASSISGLIYNEQFF
>16|.|TRBJ2-1|.|TRBV27
TGTGCCAGCAGTTACTCGGACGGGAGCTCCTACAATGAGCAGTTCTTC
CASSYSDGSSYNEQFF
>17|TRBD2|TRBJ2-1|.|TRBV20-1
TGCAGTGCTAGCGACCTGACTAGCGGGAGTTCGAACAATGAGCAGTTCTTC
CSASDLTSGSSNNEQFF
>15|TRBD1|TRBJ2-7|few|TRBV5-5
TGTGCCAGCAGCTCCCCGGGACAGGGGACCCACGAGCAGTACTTC
CASSSPGQGTHEQYF
>16|.|TRBJ2-7|few|TRBV7-9
TGTGCCAGCAGCTCTGCTAGGGGGAGGTTCTCCTACGAGCAGTACTTC
CASSSARGRFSYEQYF
>16|.|TRBJ1-1|few|TRBV7-2
TGTGCCAGCAGCTTAGGGAGGGGCAGGGAGAACACTGAAGCTTTCTTT
CASSLGRGRENTEAFF
>15|.|TRBJ2-5|few|TRBV27
TGTGCCAGCGGGTTACAGGCTTCGTACCAAGAGACCCAGTACTTC
CASGLQASYQETQYF
>14|.|TRBJ2-7|few|TRBV7-8
TGTGCCAGCAGCTCGGACCGTTTCCCTTACGAGCAGTACTTC
CASSSDRFPYEQYF
>13|.|TRBJ2-1|.|TRBV24-1
TGTGCCACCAGTGATTCACGGTACAATGAGCAGTTCTTC
CATSDSRYNEQFF
>14|.|TRBJ2-2|.|TRBV7-6
TGTGCCAGCAGCTCCGACGCGAACACCGGGGAGCTGTTTTTT
CASSSDANTGELFF
>17|.|TRBJ2-3|.|TRBV4-1
TGTGCCAGCAGCCAAGATCGTCGGATGACTAGCACAGATACGCAGTATTTT
CASSQDRRMTSTDTQYF
>14|.|TRBJ1-6|.|TRBV6-6
TGTGCCAGCAGCCCCCGGGACAAGAATTCACCCCTCCACTTT
CASSPRDKNSPLHF
>17|.|TRBJ1-6|.|TRBV27
TGTGCCAGCAGTCCTCAGTACCCTAGCTCCTATAATTCACCCCTCCACTTT
CASSPQYPSSYNSPLHF
>14|.|TRBJ2-5|few|TRBV27
TGTGCCAGCAGGCCAAGCGGGTACCAAGAGACCCAGTACTTC
CASRPSGYQETQYF
>14|.|TRBJ2-1|once|TRBV5-6
TGTGCCAGCAGCCACAGGGTACGGATCGATGAGCAGTTCTTC
CASSHRVRIDEQFF
>15|TRBD2|TRBJ2-3|.|TRBV12-3/TRBV12-4
TGTGCCAGCAGGACTAGCGTTTCTAGCACAGATACGCAGTATTTT
CASRTSVSSTDTQYF
>16|.|TRBJ2-5|.|TRBV4-1
TGCGCCAGCAGCCAAGGTTCACTCCCGCGAGGAGAGACCCAGTACTTC
CASSQGSLPRGETQYF
>11|.|TRBJ1-2|.|TRBV19
TGTGCCAGTAGTTTCGCGTATGGCTACACCTTC
CASSFAYGYTF
>15|.|TRBJ2-1|few|TRBV7-6
TGTGCCAGCAGCTTGAGCGGCGGGTACCACAATGAGCAGTTCTTC
CASSLSGGYHNEQFF